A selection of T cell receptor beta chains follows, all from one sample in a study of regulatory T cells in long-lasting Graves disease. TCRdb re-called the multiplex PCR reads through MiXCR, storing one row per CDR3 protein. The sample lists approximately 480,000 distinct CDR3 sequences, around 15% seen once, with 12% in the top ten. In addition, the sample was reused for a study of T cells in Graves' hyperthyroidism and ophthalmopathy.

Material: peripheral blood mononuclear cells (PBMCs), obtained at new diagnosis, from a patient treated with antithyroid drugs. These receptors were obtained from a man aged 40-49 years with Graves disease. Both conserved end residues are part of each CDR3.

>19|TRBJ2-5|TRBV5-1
CASSRRLPGQPFAGETPYF
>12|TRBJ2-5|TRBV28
CASSSTLETQYF
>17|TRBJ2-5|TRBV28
CASSPRLAGEYQETQYF
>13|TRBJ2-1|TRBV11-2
CASSLEVAGEQFF
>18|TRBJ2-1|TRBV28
CASSSWTSGSYSYNEQFF
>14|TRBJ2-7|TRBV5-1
CASSTGLAGVGQYF
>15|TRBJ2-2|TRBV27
CASSFSFLYTGELFF
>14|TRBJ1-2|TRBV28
CASKNRGPSYGYTF
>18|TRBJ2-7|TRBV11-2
CASSLGTLVAGGPYEQYF
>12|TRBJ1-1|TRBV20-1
CSAEQGGTEAFF
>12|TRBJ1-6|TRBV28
CASSLATSPLHF
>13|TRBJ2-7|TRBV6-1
CASSQGDNYEQYF
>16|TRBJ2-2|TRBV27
CVSRLAGGFRTGELFF
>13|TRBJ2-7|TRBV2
CASFGGTYYEQYF
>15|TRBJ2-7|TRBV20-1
CSASGGLAGGYEQYF
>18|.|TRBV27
CASSPTPPRQGTRETQYF
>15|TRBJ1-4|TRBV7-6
CASSLGLGGGEKLFF
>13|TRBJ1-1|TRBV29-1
CSVRAQTNTEAFF
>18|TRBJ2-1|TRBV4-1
CASSQPWASGSSYNEQFF
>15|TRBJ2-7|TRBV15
CATSRPGQGYYEQYF
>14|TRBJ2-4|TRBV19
CASSIDEMVNIQYF
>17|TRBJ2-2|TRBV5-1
CASSLAFRTPNTGELFF
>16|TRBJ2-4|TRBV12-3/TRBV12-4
CASSFGTSGRGDIQYF
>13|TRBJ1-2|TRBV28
CASSLLGVYGYTF
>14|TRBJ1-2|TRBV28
CASSTGTVNYGYTF
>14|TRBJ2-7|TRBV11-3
CASSSRDRTYEQYF
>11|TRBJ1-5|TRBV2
CAKLGRQPQHF
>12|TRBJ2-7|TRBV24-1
CATSDTGREQYF
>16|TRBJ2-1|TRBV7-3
CASSYALAGEEGEQFF